Listed below are T cell receptor beta chains from one sample, sequenced in a study of OX40 agonist ivuxolimab in advanced cancers. Sequencing was performed with immunoSEQ multiplex PCR; in TCRdb, only in-frame clones are kept and a portion is missing. The sample lists under 95,000 clones, over 90% occurring once. The input for sequencing was CD4+ or CD8+ T cells sorted from blood, taken in a trial of the OX40 agonist ivuxolimab. The origin of the receptors is an adult with an advanced solid tumor such as melanoma, head and neck, liver or kidney cancer. Both conserved end residues are part of each CDR3. A D gene is named only where the DNA matches it firmly. Clone size appears in some rows only: once, few, many, or a class for an expanded clone.

v_call	j_call	d_call	clone_size	cdr3_aa	cdr3_nt
TRBV27	TRBJ1-2	NA	NA	CASSPGGANYGYTF	TGTGCCAGCAGCCCTGGAGGGGCAAACTATGGCTACACCTTC
TRBV10-1	TRBJ2-2	NA	NA	CASSDMSGELFF	TGCGCCAGCAGTGATATGAGCGGGGAGCTGTTTTTT
TRBV30	TRBJ1-5	NA	NA	CAWSQGSNQPQHF	TGTGCCTGGTCACAAGGGTCCAATCAGCCCCAGCATTTT
TRBV4-2	TRBJ1-2	NA	NA	CASSLQGRQLIYGYTF	TGTGCCAGCAGCCTTCAAGGTCGACAGTTAATCTATGGCTACACCTTC
TRBV29-1	TRBJ2-7	TRBD1	few	CSVVDLWQGAYEQYF	TGCAGCGTTGTCGATTTATGGCAGGGGGCTTACGAGCAGTACTTC
TRBV21-1	TRBJ2-5	NA	NA	CASSSPSTGNQETQYF	TGTGCCAGCAGCAGCCCCTCGACAGGGAACCAAGAGACCCAGTACTTC
TRBV19	TRBJ1-1	NA	NA	CASRMGMNTEAFF	TGTGCCAGTAGAATGGGGATGAACACTGAAGCTTTCTTT
TRBV29-1	TRBJ1-2	NA	NA	CSVETGTPHYGYTF	TGCAGCGTTGAGACCGGGACACCCCACTATGGCTACACCTTC
TRBV29-1	TRBJ2-7	NA	once	CSVERAYEQYF	TGCAGCGTTGAAAGGGCTTACGAGCAGTACTTC
TRBV25-1	TRBJ1-1	NA	few	CASSYGWDTEAFF	TGTGCCAGCAGTTATGGGTGGGACACTGAAGCTTTCTTT
TRBV4-3	TRBJ2-7	NA	NA	CASSQVEGPYEQYF	TGCGCCAGCAGCCAAGTCGAGGGGCCCTACGAGCAGTACTTC
TRBV29-1	TRBJ2-2	NA	NA	CSVRRFETGELFF	TGCAGCGTCCGCCGTTTTGAGACCGGGGAGCTGTTTTTT
TRBV11-2	TRBJ2-3	NA	NA	CASSPAMESADTQYF	TGTGCCAGCAGCCCGGCCATGGAAAGCGCAGATACGCAGTATTTT
TRBV2	TRBJ1-2	TRBD1	NA	CASSDPVTGSGANYGYTF	TGTGCCAGCAGTGATCCCGTGACAGGGTCGGGGGCTAACTATGGCTACACCTTC
TRBV25-1	TRBJ2-2	NA	NA	CASSLGLYTGELFF	TGTGCCAGCAGTTTAGGCCTCTACACCGGGGAGCTGTTTTTT
TRBV6-5	TRBJ1-2	NA	once	CASSYSGVVPYGYTF	TGTGCCAGCAGTTACTCGGGGGTTGTCCCCTATGGCTACACCTTC
TRBV11-2	TRBJ2-1	TRBD1	NA	CASRQDRGLYNEQFF	TGTGCCAGCAGACAGGACAGGGGGCTCTACAATGAGCAGTTCTTC
TRBV6-5	TRBJ2-5	TRBD1	once	CASSLGQGEETQYF	TGTGCCAGCAGCCTCGGACAGGGGGAGGAGACCCAGTACTTC
TRBV27	TRBJ2-3	NA	NA	CASSLTGEGPSEDTQYF	TGTGCCAGCAGTTTAACAGGGGAGGGCCCATCGGAAGATACGCAGTATTTT
TRBV4-1	TRBJ2-5	TRBD2	NA	CASSPLPGLVETQYF	TGCGCCAGCAGCCCTTTACCGGGACTAGTAGAGACCCAGTACTTC
TRBV19	TRBJ1-1	TRBD1	NA	CASSMVPGGRTEAFF	TGTGCCAGTAGTATGGTTCCAGGGGGAAGAACTGAAGCTTTCTTT
TRBV7-9	TRBJ2-2	TRBD2	NA	CASSFPSGGRSYTGELFF	TGTGCCAGCAGCTTCCCCTCGGGCGGGAGGAGCTACACCGGGGAGCTGTTTTTT
TRBV5-8	TRBJ1-1	NA	NA	CASPPANTEAFF	TGTGCCAGCCCCCCGGCGAACACTGAAGCTTTCTTT
TRBV15	TRBJ2-7	NA	NA	CATSRVLSVGDEQYF	TGTGCCACCAGCAGAGTGTTATCCGTTGGGGACGAGCAGTACTTC
TRBV19	TRBJ2-7	TRBD2	NA	CASSISAGAYEQYF	TGTGCCAGTAGTATCTCTGCGGGGGCCTACGAGCAGTACTTC
TRBV19	TRBJ1-1	NA	NA	CAISLPGVWSTEAFF	TGTGCCATCTCACTACCGGGGGTGTGGAGCACTGAAGCTTTCTTT
TRBV5-1	TRBJ2-7	TRBD1	once	CASSSGQGAYEQYF	TGCGCCAGCAGCTCGGGACAGGGGGCCTACGAGCAGTACTTC
TRBV6-1	TRBJ2-1	NA	NA	CASSAKARDLAVRNNEQFF	TGTGCCAGCAGTGCGAAGGCCCGGGACTTGGCGGTAAGAAACAATGAGCAGTTCTTC
TRBV19	TRBJ1-5	NA	NA	CASSTAGHGQPQHF	TGTGCCAGTAGTACCGCTGGTCACGGCCAGCCCCAGCATTTT